Listed below are T cell receptor beta chains from one sample, sequenced in a study of PD-L1 blockade in urothelial cancer. Assay: immunoSEQ multiplex PCR; the TCRdb copy retains only in-frame clones and omits some. Among about 85,000 clones listed, 85% to 90% were seen once. The sample consisted of PBMCs, taken around atezolizumab (anti-PD-L1) treatment. Receptors were obtained from a man aged 55-75 years with urothelial cancer. Both conserved end residues are part of each CDR3. D genes are given only for firm matches. Rows may omit the clone size; those that give it use once, few, many or a size class.

size | J | D | V | DNA | CDR3
NA | TRBJ1-1 | NA | TRBV5-4 | TGTGCCAGCAGCTTGGACAGGGCCATGAACACTGAAGCTTTCTTT | CASSLDRAMNTEAFF
NA | TRBJ2-7 | TRBD2 | TRBV6-6 | TGTGCCAGCAGTCACGTAGCGGGAAGGTCCTACGAGCAGTACTTC | CASSHVAGRSYEQYF
NA | TRBJ1-2 | NA | TRBV6-1 | TGTGCCAGCAGTGAAATACAGAACTATGGCTACACCTTC | CASSEIQNYGYTF
NA | TRBJ1-5 | TRBD1 | TRBV27 | TGTGCCAGCAGCCCGACAGGGTTACTTAGCAATCAGCCCCAGCATTTT | CASSPTGLLSNQPQHF
NA | TRBJ2-7 | TRBD2 | TRBV4-3 | TGCGCCAGCAGCCAAAGCGGGACCGTCTCCTACGAGCAGTACTTC | CASSQSGTVSYEQYF
once | TRBJ2-1 | NA | TRBV11-2 | TGTGCCAGCAGCCCCCTGTCTGAGCAGTTCTTC | CASSPLSEQFF
NA | TRBJ2-7 | TRBD2 | TRBV10-3 | TGTGCCATCAGCCCGGGACTAGCGGGGGGGCCGCGGGAGCAGTACTTC | CAISPGLAGGPREQYF
NA | TRBJ2-3 | NA | TRBV30 | TGTGCCTGGAGTGTACGCGGGGGCAGCACAGATACGCAGTATTTT | CAWSVRGGSTDTQYF
NA | TRBJ1-4 | NA | TRBV6-4 | TGTGCCAGCACGAAGGGGGGGGCTAATGAAAAACTGTTTTTT | CASTKGGANEKLFF
NA | TRBJ1-2 | TRBD1 | TRBV4-3 | TGCGCCAGCAGCCAAGAACCCACAGGGGACTATGGCTACACCTTC | CASSQEPTGDYGYTF
NA | TRBJ1-3 | NA | TRBV14 | TGTGCCAGCAGCCTCAGGGTTGGAAACACCATATATTTT | CASSLRVGNTIYF
NA | TRBJ2-5 | TRBD2 | TRBV11-3 | TGTGCCAGCAGCTTTGGGACTAGCGTCGCGGAGACCCAGTACTTC | CASSFGTSVAETQYF
NA | TRBJ2-5 | NA | TRBV7-8 | TGTGCCAGCAGCTTACTCGGACAGACGTACCAAGAGACCCAGTACTTC | CASSLLGQTYQETQYF
NA | TRBJ2-6 | NA | TRBV6-5 | TGTGCCAGCAGTTACGAAAGAGGCTCTGGGGCCAACGTCCTGACTTTC | CASSYERGSGANVLTF
NA | TRBJ2-5 | TRBD2 | TRBV2 | TGTGCCAGCAACCGACTAGCGGGAGGGACCCAGTACTTC | CASNRLAGGTQYF
NA | TRBJ2-2 | NA | TRBV30 | TGTGCCTGGAGTGCTGGGGGGGCCTTTTACACCGGGGAGCTGTTTTTT | CAWSAGGAFYTGELFF
NA | TRBJ2-7 | TRBD2 | TRBV7-8 | TGTGCCAGCAGCCCAGGAGCGGGGAGACCCTACGAGCAGTACTTC | CASSPGAGRPYEQYF
once | TRBJ2-1 | TRBD2 | TRBV28 | TGTGCCAGCAGTTTGGGGGGGGAACCCTACAATGAGCAGTTCTTC | CASSLGGEPYNEQFF
NA | TRBJ2-7 | TRBD1 | TRBV4-2 | TGTGCCAGCAGCCTCCGGAGGACAGGGGGCACGAACGAGCAGTACTTC | CASSLRRTGGTNEQYF
NA | TRBJ2-5 | TRBD2 | TRBV11-2 | TGTGCCAGCAGCCCAGCGGGGGGGCAAACGACCCAGTACTTC | CASSPAGGQTTQYF
NA | TRBJ1-2 | NA | TRBV19 | TGTGCCAGTAGTATGTCCCGACAGTATGGCTACACCTTC | CASSMSRQYGYTF
NA | TRBJ2-1 | TRBD2 | TRBV30 | TGTGCCTGGAACCCCTTAGCGGGCTACAATGAGCAGTTCTTC | CAWNPLAGYNEQFF
NA | TRBJ1-3 | NA | TRBV9 | TGTGCCAGCAGCGTAGGTTTCCTCCACAGCTCTGGAAACACCATATATTTT | CASSVGFLHSSGNTIYF
once | TRBJ1-3 | NA | TRBV2 | TGTGCCGACAAGATGGCAGCCAGCTCTGGAAACACCATATATTTT | CADKMAASSGNTIYF
NA | TRBJ2-1 | NA | TRBV7-3 | TGTGCCAGCAGCCCCAACGGACTTAAGGGCCGGCAGTTCTTC | CASSPNGLKGRQFF
NA | TRBJ2-2 | NA | TRBV9 | TGTGCCAGCAGCCTTACTGCGCTCGGGGAGCTGTTTTTT | CASSLTALGELFF
once | TRBJ1-2 | TRBD1 | TRBV30 | TGTGCCTGGAGTCCCTCAGACAGGGCCCCGCACTATGGCTACACCTTC | CAWSPSDRAPHYGYTF
NA | TRBJ1-1 | NA | TRBV27 | TGTGCCAGCAGCCTACCTGGCACTGAAGCTTTCTTT | CASSLPGTEAFF
NA | TRBJ1-3 | TRBD1 | TRBV7-2 | TGTGCCAGCAGCGTACAGGGGGGGAGTGGAAACACCATATATTTT | CASSVQGGSGNTIYF
NA | TRBJ1-3 | NA | TRBV28 | TGTGCCAGCAGCCCTGTTAGGCGAGGTCCTGGCACCATATATTTT | CASSPVRRGPGTIYF
NA | TRBJ2-3 | TRBD2 | TRBV11-3 | TGTGCCAGCAGCGGCGGGGGTGTGGCGGATACGCAGTATTTT | CASSGGGVADTQYF
many | TRBJ2-1 | TRBD1 | TRBV7-2 | TGTGCTGTCCGGGACAGTTACAATGAGCAGTTCTTC | CAVRDSYNEQFF
NA | TRBJ1-3 | NA | TRBV18 | TGTGCCAGCTCACCAAAGGACAGTCACTCTGGAAACACCATATATTTT | CASSPKDSHSGNTIYF
few | TRBJ1-6 | NA | TRBV7-2 | TGTGCCAGCAGCCCTACAGAGACCCAAAATTCACCCCTCCACTTT | CASSPTETQNSPLHF
NA | TRBJ1-4 | TRBD1 | TRBV5-1 | TGCGCCAGCAGCTCGGGACAGTTCAGCGAAAAACTGTTTTTT | CASSSGQFSEKLFF
NA | TRBJ2-7 | TRBD1 | TRBV18 | TGTGCCAACCCCCCGGGACAGGTTTACGAGCAGTACTTC | CANPPGQVYEQYF
NA | TRBJ1-2 | NA | TRBV5-1 | TGCGCCAGCAGCTTGGTATTTATGGCGGGACCTCCTAACTATGGCTACACCTTC | CASSLVFMAGPPNYGYTF
NA | TRBJ2-1 | NA | TRBV7-3 | TGTGCCAGCAGCGTGGACAGTTACAATGAGCAGTTCTTC | CASSVDSYNEQFF
NA | TRBJ2-2 | TRBD1 | TRBV19 | TGTGCCAGTAGTATATGGGGACAGACGAACACCGGGGAGCTGTTTTTT | CASSIWGQTNTGELFF
NA | TRBJ1-4 | TRBD1 | TRBV30 | TGTGCCCGCGGTGCAGGGGGTCAGTCTAATGAAAAACTGTTTTTT | CARGAGGQSNEKLFF
NA | TRBJ1-2 | NA | TRBV27 | TGTGCCAGCTGCGGAGCTGACTATGGCTACACCTTC | CASCGADYGYTF
NA | TRBJ1-1 | NA | TRBV7-2 | TGTGCCAGCAGCTTATGGGGGGGCCGGGGTGAAGCTTTCTTT | CASSLWGGRGEAFF
NA | TRBJ2-4 | TRBD2 | TRBV4-3 | TGCGCCAGCAGCCAATATCGGGGGGGCCCGGACATTCAGTACTTC | CASSQYRGGPDIQYF
NA | TRBJ2-2 | TRBD2 | TRBV5-4 | TGTGCCAGCAGCGGAACTAGCGGTAGGATCGGGGAGCTGTTTTTT | CASSGTSGRIGELFF
once | TRBJ1-5 | NA | TRBV7-2 | TGTGCCAGCAGCTTAACCGGGACAAGCCAAAATCAGCCCCAGCATTTT | CASSLTGTSQNQPQHF
NA | TRBJ2-7 | NA | TRBV7-8 | TGTGCCAGCAGCCAGGCCTCACTAGCTTCCTACGAGCAGTACTTC | CASSQASLASYEQYF
NA | TRBJ1-4 | TRBD1 | TRBV11-1 | TGTGCCAGCAGTTACAGGGGGCGCTATGAAAAACTGTTTTTT | CASSYRGRYEKLFF
few | TRBJ2-5 | TRBD2 | TRBV14 | TGTGCCAGCAGCCAAAGTAGCGGGAGTGAGACCCAGTACTTC | CASSQSSGSETQYF
NA | TRBJ2-7 | NA | TRBV13 | TGTGCCAGCAGCCCCGACAGGAGCTACGAGCAGTACTTC | CASSPDRSYEQYF
NA | TRBJ2-5 | TRBD1 | TRBV28 | TGTGCCAGCTCCCCGGGACAGGGGCCCCAAGAGACCCAGTACTTC | CASSPGQGPQETQYF
NA | TRBJ1-2 | NA | TRBV5-1 | TGCGCCAGCAGCTTGGCCGGACAGCAAGCTCCTTCTATGGGCTACACCTTC | CASSLAGQQAPSMGYTF
once | TRBJ1-1 | NA | TRBV4-1 | TGCGCCAGCAGCCAAGTCTATCTTTTAAACACTGAAGCTTTCTTT | CASSQVYLLNTEAFF
NA | TRBJ2-2 | TRBD1 | TRBV27 | TGTGCCAGCTGCCGACAGGGCATCCCTAACACCGGGGAGCTGTTTTTT | CASCRQGIPNTGELFF
NA | TRBJ1-5 | NA | TRBV5-8 | TGTGCCAGCAGCCGCCAAGAGACAGAAAATCAGCCCCAGCATTTT | CASSRQETENQPQHF
once | TRBJ1-2 | TRBD1 | TRBV28 | TGTGCCAGCAGGCCGGGACAGGGGACCACTAACTATGGCTACACCTTC | CASRPGQGTTNYGYTF
NA | TRBJ1-3 | NA | TRBV6-1 | TGTGCCAGCAGTGAAGCGGGAGGTCCAGGAAACACCATATATTTT | CASSEAGGPGNTIYF
NA | TRBJ2-7 | TRBD1 | TRBV7-9 | TGTGCCAGCAGCGCCTGGGACAGACTCTCCTACGAGCAGTACTTC | CASSAWDRLSYEQYF